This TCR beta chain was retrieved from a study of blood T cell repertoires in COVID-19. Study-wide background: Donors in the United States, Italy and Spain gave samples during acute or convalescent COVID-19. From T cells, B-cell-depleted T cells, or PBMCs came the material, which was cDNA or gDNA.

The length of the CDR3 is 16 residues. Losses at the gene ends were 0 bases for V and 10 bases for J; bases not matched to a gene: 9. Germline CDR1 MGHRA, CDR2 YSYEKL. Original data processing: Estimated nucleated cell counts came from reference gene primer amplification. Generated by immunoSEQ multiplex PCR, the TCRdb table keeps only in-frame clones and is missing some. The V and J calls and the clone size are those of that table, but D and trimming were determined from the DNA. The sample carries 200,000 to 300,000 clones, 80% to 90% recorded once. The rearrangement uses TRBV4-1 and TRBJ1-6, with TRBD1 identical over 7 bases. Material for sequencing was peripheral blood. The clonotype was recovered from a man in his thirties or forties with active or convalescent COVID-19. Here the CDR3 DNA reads TGCGCCAGCAGCCAAGATGTGACAGGGACCACATCACCCCTCCACTTT. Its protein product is CASSQDVTGTTSPLHF.